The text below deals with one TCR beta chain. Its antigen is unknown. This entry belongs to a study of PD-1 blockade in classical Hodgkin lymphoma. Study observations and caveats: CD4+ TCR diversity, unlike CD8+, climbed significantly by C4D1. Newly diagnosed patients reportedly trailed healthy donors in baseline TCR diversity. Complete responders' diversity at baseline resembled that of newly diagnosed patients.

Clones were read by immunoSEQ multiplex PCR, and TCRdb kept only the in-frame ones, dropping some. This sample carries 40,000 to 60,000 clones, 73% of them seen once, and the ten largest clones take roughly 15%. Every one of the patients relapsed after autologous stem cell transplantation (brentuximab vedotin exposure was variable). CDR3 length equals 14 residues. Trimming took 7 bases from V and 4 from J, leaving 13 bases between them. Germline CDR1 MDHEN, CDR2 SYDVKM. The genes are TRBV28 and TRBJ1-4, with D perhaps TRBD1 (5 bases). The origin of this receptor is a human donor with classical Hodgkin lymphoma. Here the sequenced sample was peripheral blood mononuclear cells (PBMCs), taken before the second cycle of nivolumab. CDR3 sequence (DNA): TGTGCCAGCACCCCAGGGTCTCGTAATGAAAAACTGTTTTTT. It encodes CASTPGSRNEKLFF.